Included here is one TCR beta chain sequence, with context. Its cognate antigen is unknown. This entry is derived from a study of cytomegalovirus exposure and HLA in healthy donors. Notes on the study in general: One later analysis, an examination of the 120 or so validation repertoires, found that first-cohort TCR clusters tended to co-occur in them.

The table came from immunoSEQ multiplex PCR; TCRdb's copy has only in-frame clones and leaves some out. The table lists roughly 70,000 clones, 96% of them singletons. The V gene end was trimmed by 5 bases and the J gene end by 2 bases; junction bases not matched to a gene: 2. The V gene's germline CDR1 is MDHEN and CDR2 SYDVKM. The CDR3 extends over 13 amino acids. Sequenced material: PBMCs. The chain combines TRBV28 with TRBJ1-2; 7 bases map to TRBD1. The sequence derives from a woman under 30 in good health and CMV-seropositive. The CDR3 protein is CASSPGQNYGYTF. Written as DNA, the CDR3 is TGTGCCAGCAGTCCGGGACAGAACTATGGCTACACCTTC.